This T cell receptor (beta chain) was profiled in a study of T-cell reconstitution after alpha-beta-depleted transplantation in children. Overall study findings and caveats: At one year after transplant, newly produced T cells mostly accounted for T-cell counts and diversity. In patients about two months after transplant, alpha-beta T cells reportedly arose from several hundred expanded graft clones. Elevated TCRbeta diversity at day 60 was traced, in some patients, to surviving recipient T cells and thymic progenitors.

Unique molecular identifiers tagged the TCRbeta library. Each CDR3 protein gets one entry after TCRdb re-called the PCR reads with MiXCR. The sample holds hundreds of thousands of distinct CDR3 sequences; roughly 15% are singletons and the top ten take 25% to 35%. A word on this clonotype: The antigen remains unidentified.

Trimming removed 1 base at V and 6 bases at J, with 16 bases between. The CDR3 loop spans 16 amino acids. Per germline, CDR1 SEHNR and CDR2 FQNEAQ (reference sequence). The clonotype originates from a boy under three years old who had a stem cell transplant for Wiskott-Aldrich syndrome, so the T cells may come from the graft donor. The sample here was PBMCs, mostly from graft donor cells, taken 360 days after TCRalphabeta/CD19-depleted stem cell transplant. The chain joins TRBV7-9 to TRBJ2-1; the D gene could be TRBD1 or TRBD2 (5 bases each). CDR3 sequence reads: CASSLGGEAPCNEQFF. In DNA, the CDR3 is TGTGCCAGCAGCTTAGGAGGGGAAGCCCCTTGCAATGAGCAGTTCTTC.